This T cell receptor (beta chain) was recovered during a study of Graves' ophthalmopathy and Graves' hyperthyroidism. This clonotype was observed a handful of times. RNA transcripts provided the template for amplifying TCR beta CDR3 regions. RT-PCR with HTBI primers came first, then second-round multiplex PCR. TCRdb passed the multiplex PCR reads through MiXCR, listing each CDR3 protein once. In the table there are about 550,000 distinct CDR3 sequences, just under 40% of which are singletons. The specimen was peripheral blood or thyroid tissue (not recorded which). This receptor was taken from an adult man with Graves' hyperthyroidism.

As DNA, the CDR3 is TGTGCCAGCAGCCAGGAAACCCAGAGGACGGGACGTAACTATGGCTACACCTTC. Encoded protein: CASSQETQRTGRNYGYTF. This chain links TRBV7-9 with TRBJ1-2; maybe TRBD1 (5 bases). CDR1 and CDR2 from the germline V gene are SEHNR and FQNEAQ (reference sequence). V lost 5 bases, J lost 1 base, and 23 bases lay in between. The CDR3 covers 18 residues.